The rows below give T cell receptor beta chains drawn from one sample of a study of blood T cell repertoires in COVID-19. The table came from immunoSEQ multiplex PCR; TCRdb's copy has only in-frame clones and leaves some out. The sample consists of fewer than 200,000 clones, 80% to 90% of them appearing once. Material for sequencing was peripheral blood. All receptors come from a man over 45 with active or convalescent COVID-19. Each CDR3 is given with its conserved first and last residue. A D gene is named only where the DNA matches it firmly. Where a row states a size, it is once, few, many or the class of an expanded clone; other rows omit it.

>-|TRBV4-1|-|TRBJ2-1
TGCGCCAGCAGGAAAGCAGGGGCGGGTTACAATGAGCAGTTCTTC
CASRKAGAGYNEQFF
>-|TRBV4-3|TRBD1|TRBJ2-3
TGCGCCAGCAGCCAAGAATCAGGGGGCTTCACAGATACGCAGTATTTT
CASSQESGGFTDTQYF
>-|TRBV6-6|TRBD1|TRBJ2-7
TGTGCCAGCATCCCTGGGACAGGGGGCAAAGAGCAGTACTTC
CASIPGTGGKEQYF
>-|TRBV2|-|TRBJ1-1
TGTGCCAGCAGTGAATGGCGGGTCACTGAAGCTTTCTTT
CASSEWRVTEAFF
>-|TRBV10-2|-|TRBJ2-1
TGCGCCAGCAGTGAGTTTATCGGGTCCAGCTCCTACAATGAGCAGTTCTTC
CASSEFIGSSSYNEQFF
>-|TRBV11-2|-|TRBJ2-7
TGTGCCAGCAGCTTAGACCCAGGGGAGGGCTACGAGCAGTACTTC
CASSLDPGEGYEQYF
>-|TRBV4-1|TRBD2|TRBJ2-1
TGCGCCAGCAGCCCAAGAAATGCGGGGGGCAATGAGCAGTTCTTC
CASSPRNAGGNEQFF
>-|TRBV27|-|TRBJ1-3
TGTGCCAGCAGCAAGTCCCAGGGAAACACCATATATTTT
CASSKSQGNTIYF
>-|TRBV6-5|-|TRBJ2-3
TGTGCCAGCAGTTACGCCAGGTTTCGGCGCACAGATACGCAGTATTTT
CASSYARFRRTDTQYF
>-|TRBV18|-|TRBJ1-6
TGTGCCAGCTCACCCGGAGGGGACCATAATTCACCCCTCCACTTT
CASSPGGDHNSPLHF
>-|TRBV18|TRBD1|TRBJ1-5
TGTGCCAGCTCATCTATAACAGGGGGCGTAAGCAATCAGCCCCAGCATTTT
CASSSITGGVSNQPQHF
>-|TRBV19|TRBD2|TRBJ2-5
TGTGCCAGTAGTATTGGGTATACCCTTCCGGGACTAGCGGGAGACATTGGAGAGACCCAGTACTTC
CASSIGYTLPGLAGDIGETQYF
>-|TRBV19|TRBD1|TRBJ1-2
TGTGCCAGTAGCCCGGGACAGGCGACATTCCATGGCTACACCTTC
CASSPGQATFHGYTF
>once|TRBV11-2|-|TRBJ1-2
TGTGCCAGCAGCTTATCACGGAACTATGGCTACACCTTC
CASSLSRNYGYTF
>-|TRBV18|-|TRBJ2-7
TGTGCCAGCTCCCCGATAGGGGACATCTTTGGCGAGCAGTACTTC
CASSPIGDIFGEQYF
>-|TRBV3-1/TRBV3-2|-|TRBJ1-5
TGTGCCAGCAGCCAAGATGGGGCATTTAATCAGCCCCAGCATTTT
CASSQDGAFNQPQHF
>-|TRBV19|-|TRBJ1-4
TGTGCCAGTAGTATCGACACAGCAACTAATGAAAAACTGTTTTTT
CASSIDTATNEKLFF
>-|TRBV19|-|TRBJ1-1
TGTGCCAGTGCCGACGGGGGGCGCGTTCTCACTGAAGCTTTCTTT
CASADGGRVLTEAFF
>-|TRBV27|-|TRBJ2-7
TGTGCCAGCAGTTTGGGGGGACTGTCCTACGAGCAGTACTTC
CASSLGGLSYEQYF
>-|TRBV19|TRBD1|TRBJ1-2
TGTGCCAGTAGTACCTGGGGACAGGATGACTATGGCTACACCTTC
CASSTWGQDDYGYTF
>-|TRBV28|TRBD1|TRBJ2-5
TGTGCCAGCACGAAACTAAGCAGGGGGCTTCTAGAGACCCAGTACTTC
CASTKLSRGLLETQYF
>-|TRBV12-5|-|TRBJ1-1
TGTGCTAGTGGTTTGTACAGGATCCCTCTCCAAGCTTTCTTT
CASGLYRIPLQAFF
>-|TRBV9|TRBD1|TRBJ2-6
TGTGCCAGCAGGGGACCGGACAGGGAGGATTCTGGGGCCAACGTCCTGACTTTC
CASRGPDREDSGANVLTF
>-|TRBV18|TRBD2|TRBJ2-2
TGTGCCAGCTCACCACTGCGGGGGGCCGGGGAGCTGTTTTTT
CASSPLRGAGELFF
>once|TRBV3-1/TRBV3-2|TRBD1|TRBJ1-2
TGTGCCAGCAGCCGGGACAGGGTTGGCTACACCTTC
CASSRDRVGYTF
>-|TRBV18|-|TRBJ2-7
TGTGCCAGCTCACTAACGAGCTCCTACGAGCAGTACTTC
CASSLTSSYEQYF
>-|TRBV28|-|TRBJ1-5
TGTGCCAGCACACACACAAATCAGCCCCAGCATTTT
CASTHTNQPQHF
>-|TRBV6-5|TRBD1|TRBJ2-7
TGTGCCAGCAGTTACGGGACAGGGGACGAGCAGTACTTC
CASSYGTGDEQYF
>-|TRBV28|-|TRBJ1-5
TGTGCCAGCAGTACAGGTATTGCGGGCAATCAGCCCCAGCATTTT
CASSTGIAGNQPQHF
>-|TRBV29-1|-|TRBJ1-1
TGCAGCGCTGAGAGGGCGGGGAACACTGAAGCTTTCTTT
CSAERAGNTEAFF
>-|TRBV4-3|TRBD2|TRBJ2-7
TGCGCCAGCAGCCACTTCGGGGGGGCCTCGGACTACGAGCAGTACTTC
CASSHFGGASDYEQYF
>-|TRBV24-1|TRBD1|TRBJ2-1
TGTGCCACCAGTGACCCGACAGGGCACTACAATGAGCAGTTCTTC
CATSDPTGHYNEQFF
>once|TRBV18|-|TRBJ2-3
TGTGCCAGCTCACCACCGGTCGTGGAGGCGCAGTATTTT
CASSPPVVEAQYF
>once|TRBV9|-|TRBJ1-4
TGTGCCAGCAGCACCAGAGGTGCCACAAATGAAAAACTGTTTTTT
CASSTRGATNEKLFF
>-|TRBV23-1|TRBD2|TRBJ2-2
TGCGCCAGCACCAGTCCTAGCGGGGGGAACACCGGGGAGCTGTTTTTT
CASTSPSGGNTGELFF
>-|TRBV6-5|TRBD1|TRBJ1-1
TGTGCCAGCAGCCATAGACAGGGCGAAGCTTTCTTT
CASSHRQGEAFF